This T cell receptor beta chain comes out of a study of blood T cells in healthy people across ages. The V gene lost 5 bases and the J gene lost 0 bases, with 5 bases spanning the gap. Per the germline V gene, CDR1 is MNHEY and CDR2 is SVGAGI. The length of the CDR3 is 14 residues. Primers used in a second PCR of roughly 7 to 12 cycles were a sample-barcoded 5' primer and a J-beta primer mix. Every sample gave at least 2.5 million paired-end reads containing CDR3. Each CDR3 protein gets one entry after TCRdb re-called the 5' RACE reads with MiXCR. This table has 1,100,000 or so distinct CDR3 sequences, 40% to 55% appearing once.

The sample comprised blood. This TCR derives from a woman aged 60-75 years in good health. V and J are TRBV6-5 and TRBJ2-6; D is undetermined. The CDR3 is CASSTASGANVLTF. The CDR3 coding sequence is TGTGCCAGCAGTACAGCCTCTGGGGCCAACGTCCTGACTTTC.